A single sample gave rise to the 30 T cell receptor beta chains below, sequenced in a study of patients and donors after allogeneic stem cell transplantation. From the RT-PCR reads, TCRdb called clonotypes with MiXCR, one entry per CDR3 protein. The sample lists some 150,000 distinct CDR3 sequences, about 40% seen once, with around 50% in the top ten. The sequencing sample was made of blood, either unsorted or a sorted T cell fraction (not recorded which). These TCRs come from a human donor who was either an allogeneic HSCT recipient or a stem cell or donor lymphocyte infusion donor (not recorded which). It is not recorded whose cells these are; they may come from a transplant donor.

This clonotype is a singleton in its sample. The J gene is TRBJ2-3, the V gene TRBV7-2; D might be TRBD1 (6 bases). Trimming pared 7 bases from V and 0 bases from J, leaving 11 bases between. Germline V gene sequence: CDR1 SGHTA, CDR2 FQGNSA. The CDR3 extends over 14 amino acids. Written as DNA, the CDR3 is TGTGCCAGCACCCAGACAGGTAGCACAGATACGCAGTATTTT. Residues: CASTQTGSTDTQYF.

This clonotype was detected a few times. This chain's CDR3 is CSARDIREAAEAFF. The CDR3 nucleotides are TGCAGTGCTAGAGATATCAGGGAAGCGGCTGAAGCTTTCTTT. J is TRBJ1-1 and V is TRBV20-1; weak D call: TRBD1 (5 bases). The V gene lost 0 bases and the J gene lost 6 bases, with 14 bases spanning the gap. The CDR3 extends over 14 amino acids. The germline V gene encodes CDR1 DFQATT and CDR2 SNEGSKA (reference sequence).

In this sample, this clonotype turned up a few times. V and J are TRBV5-1 and TRBJ2-3; TRBD2 agrees at 9 bases. The V gene end was trimmed by 3 bases and the J gene end by 0 bases; junction bases not matched to a gene: 2. The CDR3 runs 15 residues. Germline CDR1 is SGHRS and CDR2 is YFSETQ. The CDR3, as DNA: TGCGCCAGCAGCTCTAGCGGGACTAGCACAGATACGCAGTATTTT. It codes for CASSSSGTSTDTQYF.

The CDR3 DNA follows: TGTGCCAGCAGTCCCGCCGGAAGGGACAATCAGCCCCAGCATTTT. It specifies CASSPAGRDNQPQHF. This rearrangement joins TRBV28 to TRBJ1-5; D unresolved. V was cut by 5 bases and J by 3 bases, with 14 bases left in between. Germline CDR1 reads MDHEN; CDR2 reads SYDVKM. This CDR3 comprises 15 residues.

The chain has TRBV12-3 or TRBV12-4 and TRBJ1-2; possibly TRBD1 for D (5 bases). The ends were cut back, 2 bases at V and 5 bases at J, with 6 bases in the middle. The CDR3 length is 12 residues. CDR3 loop: CASSLRQYGYTF. CDR3 DNA sequence: TGTGCCAGCAGTTTAAGACAGTATGGCTACACCTTC.

V usage is TRBV28 and J usage is TRBJ2-2; D perhaps matches TRBD1 (6 bases). V lost 9 bases and J 2 bases, leaving 10 bases between the germline ends. The CDR3 contains 13 residues. Germline lookup yields CDR1 MDHEN and CDR2 SYDVKM. The CDR3 DNA is TGTGCCAGTCGACAGGATAACACCGGGGAGCTGTTTTTT. This sequence encodes CASRQDNTGELFF.

The chain has TRBV7-3 and TRBJ2-3, with 8 bases aligning to TRBD2. The CDR3 spans 15 residues. CDR1 SGHTA and CDR2 FQGTGA come from the germline V gene. V dropped 4 bases and J dropped 0; count of bases not matched to a gene: 3. In DNA form, the CDR3 reads TGTGCCAGCAGCTATAGCGGGGCTAGCACAGATACGCAGTATTTT. Its translation: CASSYSGASTDTQYF.

This chain links TRBV20-1 with TRBJ1-1; TRBD1 aligns across 9 bases. V lost 3 bases, J lost 4 bases, and 9 bases stayed unmatched. Germline CDR1 DFQATT, CDR2 SNEGSKA (reference sequence). The CDR3 contains 15 residues. The CDR3 sequence: CSARSDGQGSTEAFF. CDR3 nucleotides: TGCAGTGCTAGGTCCGACGGACAGGGGAGCACTGAAGCTTTCTTT.

J is TRBJ1-5 and V is TRBV5-1; 8 bases are shared with TRBD1. CDR1 is SGHRS and CDR2 is YFSETQ in the germline V gene. The CDR3 contains 14 residues. V lost 0 bases, J lost 7 bases, and 3 bases stayed unmatched. The CDR3 is CASSLEAGGQPQHF. CDR3 bases: TGCGCCAGCAGCTTGGAGGCAGGGGGCCAGCCCCAGCATTTT.

This chain joins TRBV18 and TRBJ1-1, with 8 bases aligning to TRBD1. The germline V gene has CDR1 KGHSH and CDR2 LQKENI. The CDR3 has 16 amino acids. J lost 2 bases, V lost 3 bases, and 8 bases had no gene match. The CDR3 coding sequence is TGTGCCAGCTCACCGCTACTAGGACAGGGCAACACTGAAGCTTTCTTT. It specifies CASSPLLGQGNTEAFF.

This clonotype was detected only once. The rearrangement joins TRBV7-2 to TRBJ2-2, with TRBD1 matching 9 bases. CDR3 length: 16 residues. Germline V gene data show CDR1 as SGHTA and CDR2 as FQGNSA. V lost 4 bases and J lost 5; bases outside the gene matches: 8. The DNA of the CDR3 is TGTGCCAGCAGCTCAGACCCGGGACAGGGAACCGGGGAGCTGTTTTTT. Translated: CASSSDPGQGTGELFF.

This clonotype was seen only a few times. The V and J genes are TRBV5-1 and TRBJ1-1; possible D gene TRBD1, 6 bases. Germline CDR1 reads SGHRS; CDR2 reads YFSETQ. CDR3 size: 15 residues. V lost 0 bases and J 10 bases, leaving 19 bases between the germline ends. The CDR3 DNA sequence: TGCGCCAGCAGCTTGGATCCGGGACACCCGAGGGGAGCTTTCTTT. Translation: CASSLDPGHPRGAFF.

The chain combines TRBV30 with TRBJ1-6; possible D gene TRBD1, 6 bases. Per the germline V gene, CDR1 is GTSNPN and CDR2 is SVGIG (reference sequence). The CDR3 runs to 13 residues. V gave up 7 bases and J gave up 7 bases, with 14 bases separating them. The CDR3 is CASWTRGNSPLHF. CDR3 DNA: TGTGCCTCATGGACGAGGGGGAATTCACCCCTCCACTTT.

The V call is TRBV12-3 or TRBV12-4, the J call TRBJ1-6; 8 bases fit TRBD1. The CDR3 length is 15 residues. V trimming: 5 bases; J trimming: 5 bases; junction bases outside the gene matches: 5. In DNA form, the CDR3 reads TGTGCCAGCAGTGGGGGGGACAGGCATAATTCACCCCTCCACTTT. Residues: CASSGGDRHNSPLHF.

The J gene is TRBJ2-1, the V gene TRBV24-1; D possibly corresponds to TRBD2 (5 bases). The CDR3 length is 17 residues. Per the germline V gene, CDR1 is KGHDR and CDR2 is SFDVKD. The V gene lost 4 bases and the J gene lost 1 base, with 16 bases spanning the gap. CDR3 coding DNA: TGTGCCACCAGTGACCCCGGGCGGACTCGGTCCTACAATGAGCAGTTCTTC. It codes for CATSDPGRTRSYNEQFF.

The chain carries TRBV3-1 and TRBJ1-4; no clear D. In germline, CDR1 is LGHDT, CDR2 YNNKEL (reference sequence). The CDR3 is 14 residues long. Trimming removed 4 bases at V and 8 bases at J, with 14 bases between. The CDR3 DNA sequence: TGTGCCAGCAGCCCCCGGGCGGCGAGGGAAAAACTGTTTTTT. Its protein is CASSPRAAREKLFF.

This clonotype has a count of ten or more. The CDR3 sequence is CASSSTPGTGYGYTF. The CDR3 DNA sequence: TGTGCCAGCAGTTCAACACCCGGGACAGGGTATGGCTACACCTTC. The chain links TRBV12-3 or TRBV12-4 to TRBJ1-2; TRBD1 aligns across 9 bases. The CDR3 length is 15 residues. V lost 4 bases and J lost 5; bases outside the gene matches: 8.

This clonotype was detected a few times. The gene calls are TRBV27 and TRBJ1-1; tentative D call: TRBD1 (6 bases). The CDR3 runs to 12 residues. Per germline, CDR1 MNHEY and CDR2 SMNVEV (reference sequence). The ends were cut back, 8 bases at V and 3 bases at J, with 10 bases in the middle. CDR3 sequence reads: CASGNRDTEAFF. CDR3 nucleotide sequence: TGTGCCAGCGGCAACAGGGACACTGAAGCTTTCTTT.

The V gene is TRBV29-1, the J gene TRBJ2-3, with D perhaps being TRBD1 or TRBD2 (5 bases each). The CDR3 is made up of 14 amino acids. Germline lookup yields CDR1 SQVTM and CDR2 ANQGSEA. V was cut by 1 base and J by 3 bases, with 11 bases left in between. CDR3 nucleotides: TGCAGCGTTGAAGGGGGACGGACGACAGATACGCAGTATTTT. This sequence encodes CSVEGGRTTDTQYF.

The rearrangement links TRBV28 to TRBJ2-3, with 10 bases identical to TRBD1. V was pared by 10 bases and J by 2 bases, with 6 bases of the junction left unmatched. CDR1 is MDHEN and CDR2 is SYDVKM in the germline V gene. The CDR3 contains 14 residues. The DNA of the CDR3 is TGTGCCACCGGGACAGGGGTCCACACAGATACGCAGTATTTT. Protein product: CATGTGVHTDTQYF.

The genes are TRBV5-1 and TRBJ2-1; the D is unclear. Trimming removed 0 bases at V and 4 bases at J, with 5 bases between. The CDR3 sequence is 13 residues long. The germline V gene encodes CDR1 SGHRS and CDR2 YFSETQ. CDR3 nucleotides: TGCGCCAGCAGCTTGGACAATTACAATGAGCAGTTCTTC. It is translated as CASSLDNYNEQFF.

This clonotype showed up just a few times. V is TRBV20-1 and J is TRBJ1-2; maybe TRBD1 (6 bases). The CDR3 consists of 14 residues. V dropped 0 bases and J dropped 5 bases, with 13 bases sitting between them. Germline-derived CDR1 and CDR2 are DFQATT and SNEGSKA (reference sequence). The CDR3 coding sequence is TGCAGTGCTAGAGATGAAGACAGGAGTTATGGCTACACCTTC. It is translated as CSARDEDRSYGYTF.

The rearrangement links TRBV4-1 to TRBJ2-7, with D possibly being TRBD1 (6 bases). The V end was cut by 2 bases, the J end by 2 bases, with 13 bases between. Germline V gives CDR1 MGHRA, CDR2 YSYEKL. CDR3 length: 15 residues. The CDR3 DNA reads as TGCGCCAGCAGCCAATCCCAGGGGATTACCTACGAGCAGTACTTC. It translates to CASSQSQGITYEQYF.

V usage is TRBV9 and J usage is TRBJ2-1; 8 bases map to TRBD2. Germline CDR1 is SGDLS and CDR2 is YYNGEE. CDR3 length equals 13 residues. J lost 9 bases, V lost 4 bases, and 6 bases had no gene match. DNA of the CDR3: TGTGCCAGCAGCTCGAGACTAGCGAGTGAGCAGTTCTTC. Residues: CASSSRLASEQFF.

The chain recombines TRBV6-1 with TRBJ1-2; the D is unclear. CDR3 length: 14 amino acids. V lost 2 bases, J lost 4 bases, and 11 bases lay in between. Germline V gives CDR1 MNHNS, CDR2 SASEGT. The CDR3 DNA is TGTGCCAGCAGTGAAATTGGGCAGACCTATGGCTACACCTTC. Its translation: CASSEIGQTYGYTF.

J is TRBJ1-1 and V is TRBV5-1; D call uncertain. The CDR3 contains 14 residues. Germline V gene sequence: CDR1 SGHRS, CDR2 YFSETQ. Trimming shortened V by 3 bases and J by 1 base, and 10 bases separated the two germline ends. The CDR3 coding sequence is TGCGCCAGCAGCTCAAGGACGTCGAACACTGAAGCTTTCTTT. It encodes CASSSRTSNTEAFF.

J is TRBJ1-1 and V is TRBV5-1; a possible D gene is TRBD1 (6 bases). The germline V gene has CDR1 SGHRS and CDR2 YFSETQ. This CDR3 region has 15 residues. V was clipped by 4 bases and J by 10 bases, with 23 bases between them. CDR3 nucleotide sequence: TGCGCCAGCAGCCCTGGGCAGGGGTCGCTTGAGGGAGCTTTCTTT. It encodes CASSPGQGSLEGAFF. Variable domain in full (rest from reference TRBV5-1 and TRBJ1-1): KAGVTQTPRYLIKTRGQQVTLSCSPISGHRSVSWYQQTPGQGLQFLFEYFSETQRNKGNFPGRFSGRQFSNSRSEMNVSTLELGDSALYLCASSPGQGSLEGAFFGQGTRLTVV.

The gene calls are TRBV6-1 and TRBJ1-5; TRBD1 might be the D (5 bases). Between the trimmed V and J ends, which lost 7 bases and 5 bases, there was a span of 15 bases. This CDR3 is built from 14 residues. Germline V gene data show CDR1 as MNHNS and CDR2 as SASEGT. Here the CDR3 DNA reads TGTGCCAGCACCCCTCCCGGGGGGGATCAGCCCCAGCATTTT. This gives the protein CASTPPGGDQPQHF.

The CDR3 region has the DNA TGTGCCATCAGTGGACAGGGCGGCACTGAAGCTTTCTTT. It is translated as CAISGQGGTEAFF. The chain has TRBV10-3 and TRBJ1-1; 7 positions match TRBD1. Unmatched junction bases numbered 3, after V lost 4 bases and J lost 4 bases. Looked up from germline, CDR1 is ENHRY and CDR2 is SYGVKD. This CDR3 has 13 residues.

V is TRBV12-3 or TRBV12-4 and J is TRBJ1-1; D is unclear. The CDR3 sequence is 13 residues long. V lost 6 bases and J lost 6, with 14 bases in between. DNA for the CDR3: TGTGCCAGCAGCCCTCGAGAGGTTCCTGAAGCTTTCTTT. Its protein is CASSPREVPEAFF.